Shown below are 12 T cell receptor beta chains from a single sample sequenced in a study of T cells in Graves' hyperthyroidism and ophthalmopathy. Template material for amplifying TCR beta CDR3 regions consisted of RNA transcripts. First-round RT-PCR with HTBI primers amplified the TCR CDR3 region. TCRdb recomputed calls from the multiplex PCR reads with MiXCR, one row per CDR3 protein. The sample holds around 200,000 distinct CDR3 sequences, about 18% seen once. The specimen was blood. These receptors were obtained from a woman aged 50 to 65 with Graves' hyperthyroidism.

The rearrangement links TRBV15 to TRBJ1-5; a weak D match, TRBD1 (5 bases). Trimming stripped 0 bases from V and 3 bases from J, with 21 bases between. The CDR3 covers 19 residues. Looked up from germline, CDR1 is LNHNV and CDR2 is YYDKDF (reference sequence). CDR3 coding DNA: TGTGCCACCAGCAGAGATAAATACAGGTGGACCTATAACAATCAGCCCCAGCATTTT. Its translation is CATSRDKYRWTYNNQPQHF.

This clonotype was found many times. The chain carries TRBV12-3 or TRBV12-4 and TRBJ1-5; weak D call: TRBD1 (6 bases). The V end was cut by 6 bases, the J end by 2 bases, with 17 bases between. The CDR3 is made up of 16 amino acids. CDR3 nucleotides: TGTGCCAGCAGCCTAAGGACAGCCCGTCGCAATCAGCCCCAGCATTTT. Translation gives CASSLRTARRNQPQHF.

The sample holds a few counts of this clonotype. This chain joins TRBV9 and TRBJ2-7, with a possible D match to TRBD2 (5 bases). Germline V CDR1 and CDR2: SGDLS, YYNGEE. The CDR3 is 15 amino acids. V lost 0 bases and J lost 0, with 10 bases in between. The CDR3: CASSVGRVGSYEQYF. In DNA form, the CDR3 reads TGTGCCAGCAGCGTAGGGCGGGTTGGCTCCTACGAGCAGTACTTC. The whole variable domain, filled in from reference TRBV9 and TRBJ2-7, reads DSGVTQTPKHLITATGQRVTLRCSPRSGDLSVYWYQQSLDQGLQFLIQYYNGEERAKGNILERFSAQQFPDLHSELNLSSLELGDSALYFCASSVGRVGSYEQYFGPGTRLTVT.

V gene TRBV4-1 combines with J gene TRBJ1-5; D uncertain. V was clipped by 4 bases and J by 8 bases, with 12 bases between them. Germline V CDR1 and CDR2: MGHRA, YSYEKL. The CDR3 has 13 residues. This CDR3 is CASSPPNGEPQHF. The CDR3 DNA reads TGCGCCAGCAGCCCCCCCAACGGGGAGCCCCAGCATTTT.

This clonotype was observed many times. The gene calls are TRBV20-1 and TRBJ2-5; 13 bases agree with TRBD2. J gave up 5 bases and V 0 bases, and 21 bases lay outside the gene matches. Germline CDR1 and CDR2: DFQATT and SNEGSKA (reference sequence). CDR3 size: 21 residues. In nucleotides, the CDR3 is TGCAGTGCTAGAGAGGGGGGGCAACTAGCGGGGGGGCCCTGGGGAGTGGAGACCCAGTACTTC. It encodes CSAREGGQLAGGPWGVETQYF.

This clonotype appeared many times. V and J are TRBV28 and TRBJ1-4; D not certain. This CDR3 is 15 amino acids long. Trimming removed 4 bases at V and 3 bases at J, with 12 bases between. Per the germline V gene, CDR1 is MDHEN and CDR2 is SYDVKM. The CDR3 protein is CASSSPTLANEKLFF. The CDR3 bases are TGTGCCAGCAGTTCCCCAACCCTGGCTAATGAAAAACTGTTTTTT.

This clonotype was observed at least ten times. The chain uses TRBV9 and TRBJ2-7; 10 bases are shared with TRBD1. Germline lookup yields CDR1 SGDLS and CDR2 YYNGEE. The CDR3 extends over 15 amino acids. Germline trimming cut 5 bases from V and 4 bases from J; bases unmatched to any gene: 9. CDR3: CASSVSGQGDYEQYF. The CDR3 nucleotides are TGTGCCAGCAGTGTTTCTGGACAGGGGGATTACGAGCAGTACTTC.

This clonotype was counted a single time. This chain connects TRBV27 to TRBJ1-1, with D hard to call. The CDR3 loop spans 14 amino acids. Looked up from germline, CDR1 is MNHEY and CDR2 is SMNVEV (reference sequence). Trimming cost V 5 bases and J 6 bases, with 16 bases left between them. CDR3 region: CASSPSGPASEAFF. CDR3 bases: TGTGCCAGCAGTCCTTCCGGGCCCGCCTCTGAAGCTTTCTTT.

This clonotype was detected many times. The CDR3, as DNA: TGTGCCAGCTCACCACCGGGTTATACGCAGTATTTT. It specifies CASSPPGYTQYF. This chain connects TRBV18 to TRBJ2-3; D unresolved. Trimming shortened V by 0 bases and J by 7 bases, and 5 bases separated the two germline ends. This CDR3 has 12 residues. Germline CDR1 reads KGHSH; CDR2 reads LQKENI.

The V call is TRBV3-2, the J call TRBJ1-1. TRBV3-2 is given as a pseudogene. The CDR3 covers 15 residues. The CDR3 loop reads CASSPTGFGVFEAFF. CDR3 DNA: TGTGCCAGCAGCCCGACCGGTTTTGGGGTTTTTGAAGCTTTCTTT.

The chain employs TRBV19 and TRBJ2-5, with 7 bases aligning to TRBD1. Germline lookup yields CDR1 LNHDA and CDR2 SQIVND (reference sequence). This CDR3 spans 15 amino acids. The V and J ends lost 5 bases and 7 bases, in that order; junction bases with no gene match: 13. The CDR3 protein is CASSPSGQPEGTQYF. CDR3 nucleotides: TGTGCCAGTAGTCCCTCGGGACAGCCCGAGGGGACCCAGTACTTC.

This clonotype was recorded many times. This chain uses TRBV12-5 with TRBJ1-1; TRBD1 might be the D (5 bases). This CDR3 comprises 17 residues. Trimming cost V 7 bases and J 5 bases, with 26 bases left between them. From germline, CDR1 is LGHNT and CDR2 FRNRAP. CDR3 in amino acids: CASATSPGGGDGTEAFF. The CDR3 coding sequence is TGTGCTAGTGCCACCTCGCCGGGGGGGGGGGATGGAACTGAAGCTTTCTTT.